One sample yielded the 23 T cell receptor beta chains listed below, sequenced in a study of T cell responses to AZD1222 COVID-19 vaccine. The table came from immunoSEQ multiplex PCR; TCRdb's copy has only in-frame clones and leaves some out. The sample lists around 130,000 clones, about 86% seen once, with 12% in the top ten. The sequencing used peripheral blood, collected on day 0 of AZD1222 vaccination. The source of these receptors is an adult in good health.

This clone has a single count. Germline and junction disagree at one end, which may indicate a read error. The chain joins TRBV28 to TRBJ1-6; D gene unclear. This CDR3 has 12 residues. Germline loops: CDR1 MDHEN, CDR2 SYDVKM. The CDR3 DNA reads as TGTGCCAGCAGCTCCAATAATTCACCCCTCCACTTT. Translated, it gives CASSSNNSPLHF. Based on the CDR3 plus reference TRBV28 and TRBJ1-6, the full variable domain is DVKVTQSSRYLVKRTGEKVFLECVQDMDHENMFWYRQDPGLGLRLIYFSYDVKMKEKGDIPEGYSVSREKKERFSLILESASTNQTSMYLCASSSNNSPLHFGNGTRLTVT.

The chain employs TRBV5-1 and TRBJ1-2; no clear D gene. The V and J ends lost 0 bases and 6 bases respectively, with 9 bases between them. This CDR3 contains 13 residues. The V gene's germline CDR1 is SGHRS and CDR2 YFSETQ. This CDR3 reads CASSLGGNDGYTF. The DNA for the CDR3 is TGCGCCAGCAGCTTGGGGGGAAATGATGGCTACACCTTC.

The rearrangement links TRBV4-1 to TRBJ1-1; TRBD1 aligns across 7 bases. The CDR3 has 15 residues. Germline V gene lookup returns CDR1 MGHRA and CDR2 YSYEKL. After removal of 4 bases from V and 1 base from J, the junction contained 6 bases not matched to a gene. The DNA for the CDR3 is TGCGCCAGCAGCCTGACAGGGAGCACGAACACTGAAGCTTTCTTT. This translates into CASSLTGSTNTEAFF.

The chain links TRBV5-1 to TRBJ2-2; 8 nucleotides line up with TRBD1. Looked up from germline, CDR1 is SGHRS and CDR2 is YFSETQ. The CDR3 sequence is 17 residues long. The V and J ends lost 3 bases and 3 bases, in that order; junction bases with no gene match: 10. The CDR3: CASSSGVGTGYTGELFF. The CDR3 region has the DNA TGCGCCAGCAGCTCGGGAGTGGGGACAGGCTACACCGGGGAGCTGTTTTTT.

The CDR3: CASSLLTPGNQPQHF. The DNA for the CDR3 is TGCGCCAGCAGTCTTCTGACACCTGGCAATCAGCCCCAGCATTTT. This chain connects TRBV23-1 to TRBJ1-5; D remains unclear. TRBV23-1 is sorted into the ORF group, with uncertain function. V lost 4 bases to trimming and J lost 2 bases, with 12 bases between them. The CDR3 is 15 residues long.

The genes are TRBV3-1 (or the pseudogene TRBV3-2) and TRBJ1-1; D is perhaps TRBD1 (6 bases). The germline gives CDR1 LGHDT, CDR2 YNNKEL (reference sequence). The CDR3 runs 15 residues. V lost 5 bases and J lost 0, with 13 bases in between. Written as DNA, the CDR3 is TGTGCCAGCAGCGCACGAAGGGGGATGAACACTGAAGCTTTCTTT. It codes for CASSARRGMNTEAFF.

The chain recombines TRBV27 with TRBJ1-5; a weak D match, TRBD1 (6 bases). Trimming stripped 2 bases from V and 0 bases from J, with 8 bases between. CDR1 and CDR2 from the germline V gene are MNHEY and SMNVEV (reference sequence). This CDR3 is 15 amino acids long. This chain's CDR3 is CASSLNRVSNQPQHF. The DNA for the CDR3 is TGTGCCAGCAGTTTAAACAGGGTTAGCAATCAGCCCCAGCATTTT.

This chain uses TRBV2 with TRBJ1-5, with D possibly being TRBD1 (5 bases). The CDR3 has 14 amino acids. Trimming took 5 bases from V and 0 from J, leaving 8 bases between them. Germline V gene lookup returns CDR1 SNHLY and CDR2 FYNNEI. CDR3 nucleotide sequence: TGTGCCAGCAGTTTAGACAGTAGCAATCAGCCCCAGCATTTT. Translating gives CASSLDSSNQPQHF.

This chain joins TRBV29-1 and TRBJ1-1; weak D call: TRBD1 (5 bases). This CDR3 has 11 residues. Germline loops: CDR1 SQVTM, CDR2 ANQGSEA. Trimming removed 4 bases at V and 11 bases at J, with 14 bases between. CDR3 coding DNA: TGCAGCGTTGCGGGATTCCGGGGGGCTTTCTTT. It translates to CSVAGFRGAFF. Combining the CDR3 with reference TRBV29-1 and TRBJ1-1 gives the whole variable domain SAVISQKPSRDICQRGTSLTIQCQVDSQVTMMFWYRQQPGQSLTLIATANQGSEATYESGFVIDKFPISRPNLTFSTLTVSNMSPEDSSIYLCSVAGFRGAFFGQGTRLTVV.

This clone came up once. The chain couples TRBV19 to TRBJ1-2, with 8 bases matching TRBD1. The V gene end was trimmed by 6 bases and the J gene end by 1 base; junction bases not matched to a gene: 10. Per germline, CDR1 LNHDA and CDR2 SQIVND (reference sequence). This CDR3 has 16 amino acids. CDR3 DNA sequence: TGTGCCAGTAGACTCTCTACCGGACAGGGTAACTATGGCTACACCTTC. This gives the protein CASRLSTGQGNYGYTF.

This clone is a singleton in its sample. The genes are TRBV5-1 and TRBJ2-2; no definite D call. Trimming took off 0 bases at V and 7 bases at J, with 7 bases between the two ends. This CDR3 has 13 amino acids. In germline, CDR1 is SGHRS, CDR2 YFSETQ. CDR3 DNA: TGCGCCAGCAGCTTGGGTATTGGCGGGGAGCTGTTTTTT. Its translation: CASSLGIGGELFF.

On this clone: This sample also contains other DNA sequences that code for the same CDR3. The rearrangement joins TRBV10-3 to TRBJ2-7, with TRBD1 matching 9 bases. This CDR3 region has 15 residues. In germline, CDR1 is ENHRY, CDR2 SYGVKD. Trimming cost V 0 bases and J 3 bases; bases outside gene matches: 3. The CDR3: CAISESRDRVYEQYF. As DNA, the CDR3 is TGTGCCATCAGTGAGTCCCGGGACAGGGTCTACGAGCAGTACTTC.

The genes are TRBV27 and TRBJ1-6; D unresolved. CDR3 length: 12 residues. V lost 6 bases and J 7 bases, leaving 7 bases between the germline ends. Germline V gene data show CDR1 as MNHEY and CDR2 as SMNVEV (reference sequence). The CDR3 spells CASSPVNSPLHF. The CDR3, as DNA: TGTGCCAGCAGCCCAGTCAATTCACCCCTCCACTTT.

J is TRBJ1-4 and V is TRBV6-1; 12 positions match TRBD1. The CDR3 is 16 residues long. The V gene's germline CDR1 is MNHNS and CDR2 SASEGT. Trimming cost V 2 bases and J 8 bases; bases outside gene matches: 6. Written as DNA, the CDR3 is TGTGCCAGCAGTGAATCGGCTGGGACAGGGGGCGAAAAACTGTTTTTT. Translated: CASSESAGTGGEKLFF.

This clone was detected once. This chain uses TRBV6-6 with TRBJ2-1, with a possible D match to TRBD2 (6 bases). The CDR3 totals 15 residues. The ends were cut back, 4 bases at V and 5 bases at J, with 15 bases in the middle. Germline V gene lookup returns CDR1 MNHNY and CDR2 SVGAGI (reference sequence). The DNA for the CDR3 is TGTGCCAGCAGTTTCTCGGGGGACCGGGACAATGAGCAGTTCTTC. Protein: CASSFSGDRDNEQFF.

The CDR3 region is CASSLVAGETQYF. DNA for the CDR3: TGTGCCAGCAGCTTAGTTGCCGGGGAGACCCAGTACTTC. The chain couples TRBV11-2 to TRBJ2-5; D uncertain. CDR1 SGHAT and CDR2 FQNNGV come from the germline V gene. The CDR3 is made up of 13 amino acids. Trimming took off 1 base at V and 5 bases at J, with 8 bases between the two ends.

The chain employs TRBV6-5 and TRBJ2-7; 9 bases are shared with TRBD2. The CDR3 has 13 amino acids. With V trimmed by 6 bases and J by 5 bases, 5 bases remained unmatched. CDR1 is MNHEY and CDR2 is SVGAGI in the germline V gene. This chain's CDR3 is CASRGTSLHEQYF. The CDR3 DNA reads as TGTGCCAGCAGGGGGACTAGCCTCCACGAGCAGTACTTC.

This clone was seen just once. The V call is TRBV3-1 (or the pseudogene TRBV3-2), the J call TRBJ1-2, with 10 bases fitting TRBD1. Germline lookup yields CDR1 LGHDT and CDR2 YNNKEL (reference sequence). The CDR3 contains 15 residues. Germline trimming cut 0 bases from V and 5 bases from J; bases unmatched to any gene: 3. The DNA of the CDR3 is TGTGCCAGCAGCCAAGATGACAGGGGGCGGTATGGCTACACCTTC. It is translated as CASSQDDRGRYGYTF.

The chain is built from TRBV28 and TRBJ2-1, with 12 bases aligning to TRBD2. After removal of 3 bases from V and 1 base from J, the junction contained 4 bases not matched to a gene. CDR1 is MDHEN and CDR2 is SYDVKM in the germline V gene. CDR3 length: 17 residues. The CDR3 spells CASSFPTSGGSYNEQFF. The CDR3, as DNA: TGTGCCAGCAGTTTCCCAACTAGCGGGGGGTCCTACAATGAGCAGTTCTTC.

The rearrangement links TRBV6-5 to TRBJ1-1; D call uncertain. There are 14 residues in the CDR3. Germline loops: CDR1 MNHEY, CDR2 SVGAGI. V shed 6 bases and J shed 4 bases, with 15 bases lying between them. CDR3 amino acids: CASSSRTEGTEAFF. CDR3 sequence (DNA): TGTGCCAGCAGCAGTAGGACGGAGGGCACTGAAGCTTTCTTT.

The chain carries TRBV18 and TRBJ2-1; 11 positions agree with TRBD2. The J segment lost 6 bases and the V segment lost 3 bases, leaving 22 bases of the junction unmatched. CDR3 length: 21 residues. Per germline, CDR1 KGHSH and CDR2 LQKENI. CDR3 sequence (DNA): TGTGCCAGCTCACCCCCGAATTCGGGACTAGCGGCTTACACGGACGTCAATGAGCAGTTCTTC. This gives the protein CASSPPNSGLAAYTDVNEQFF.

CDR3 nucleotide sequence: TGTGCCAGCAGTTACTCGAGGACTAGCGGGGGAGATACGCAGTATTTT. Its protein is CASSYSRTSGGDTQYF. This chain uses TRBV6-6 with TRBJ2-3, with 13 bases fitting TRBD2. CDR3 length: 16 residues. Germline V lookup: CDR1 MNHNY, CDR2 SVGAGI (reference sequence). V lost 0 bases to trimming and J lost 5 bases; unmatched junction nucleotides: 2.

The V and J genes are TRBV11-2 and TRBJ2-7; D is undetermined. V was cut by 11 bases and J by 2 bases, with 10 bases left in between. CDR3 length equals 11 residues. Per the germline V gene, CDR1 is SGHAT and CDR2 is FQNNGV. CDR3 amino acids: CASRITYEQYF. The CDR3 DNA is TGTGCCTCGAGGATCACCTACGAGCAGTACTTC.